The rows below give T cell receptor beta chains drawn from one sample of a study of PD-L1 blockade in urothelial cancer. Profiled with immunoSEQ multiplex PCR; TCRdb holds only in-frame clones, not every one. The sample consists of about 76,000 clones, approximately 90% of them appearing once. Specimen: PBMCs, collected around atezolizumab (anti-PD-L1) treatment. The receptor source for this set is a woman of 80 years or more with urothelial cancer. The CDR3 runs from the conserved cysteine through the conserved F or W. The D gene is left open where the match is weak. Only some rows state a clone size, as once, few, many or a class for expanded clones.

V gene	D gene	J gene	clone size	CDR3 protein	CDR3 DNA
TRBV10-1	TRBD2	TRBJ2-6	NA	CASSETLGLAGVSGANVLTF	TGCGCCAGCAGTGAGACCCTAGGGCTAGCGGGAGTTTCTGGGGCCAACGTCCTGACTTTC
TRBV19	TRBD2	TRBJ2-4	NA	CASTPAFGSGIYIQYF	TGTGCCAGTACCCCCGCGTTCGGTAGCGGGATATACATTCAGTACTTC
TRBV7-8	TRBD2	TRBJ2-2	NA	CASSPDVTSGEGRIVGELFF	TGTGCCAGCAGCCCAGATGTGACTAGCGGCGAAGGGAGAATTGTCGGGGAGCTGTTTTTT
TRBV5-1	NA	TRBJ2-4	NA	CASSSGDGAKNIQYF	TGCGCCAGCAGCTCAGGGGACGGAGCCAAAAACATTCAGTACTTC
TRBV5-1	TRBD1	TRBJ2-3	NA	CASSRDRGRTDTQYF	TGCGCCAGCAGCCGGGACAGGGGGAGAACAGATACGCAGTATTTT
TRBV28	TRBD1	TRBJ1-1	NA	CASSLGTGTTEAFF	TGTGCCAGCAGTTTAGGGACAGGGACGACTGAAGCTTTCTTT
TRBV18	NA	TRBJ2-3	once	CASSPPSRADTQYF	TGTGCCAGCTCACCACCGAGCAGGGCAGATACGCAGTATTTT
TRBV27	TRBD2	TRBJ2-7	NA	CASTVYGTSGRYSYEQYF	TGTGCCAGCACCGTTTACGGGACTAGCGGGAGGTACTCCTACGAGCAGTACTTC
TRBV10-3	TRBD2	TRBJ2-5	NA	CAISIGPGLAGGKRQETQYF	TGTGCCATCAGCATTGGACCGGGACTAGCGGGAGGGAAGAGACAAGAGACCCAGTACTTC
TRBV28	NA	TRBJ1-5	NA	CASSLLRGSQPQHF	TGTGCCAGCAGTTTATTAAGGGGCTCTCAGCCCCAGCATTTT
TRBV27	NA	TRBJ1-1	NA	CASSRTYGNTEAFF	TGTGCCAGCAGCCGGACATATGGGAACACTGAAGCTTTCTTT
TRBV5-6	NA	TRBJ1-1	NA	CASSLAGGNTEAFF	TGTGCCAGCAGCCTGGCGGGGGGAAACACTGAAGCTTTCTTT
TRBV4-1	NA	TRBJ1-2	NA	CASSQGPQGNYGYTF	TGCGCCAGCAGCCAAGGCCCGCAGGGGAACTATGGCTACACCTTC
TRBV4-1	NA	TRBJ1-4	NA	CASSQERSGMNEKLFF	TGCGCCAGCAGCCAAGAGAGGAGCGGAATGAATGAAAAACTGTTTTTT
TRBV7-3	NA	TRBJ1-1	NA	CASSLRPEDEAFF	TGTGCCAGCAGCTTAAGACCCGAGGATGAAGCTTTCTTT
TRBV7-3	NA	TRBJ2-7	NA	CASSPGTSTGEQYF	TGTGCCAGCAGCCCAGGGACTTCCACCGGCGAGCAGTACTTC
TRBV10-2	NA	TRBJ2-5	NA	CASRSGGKETQYF	TGCGCCAGCAGAAGCGGCGGGAAAGAGACCCAGTACTTC
TRBV11-1	NA	TRBJ2-5	NA	CASSPSEVQETQYF	TGTGCCAGCAGCCCGTCAGAAGTCCAAGAGACCCAGTACTTC
TRBV28	NA	TRBJ2-7	once	CASSLQGEQYF	TGTGCCAGCAGTTTACAGGGGGAGCAGTACTTC
TRBV5-1	TRBD1	TRBJ1-2	NA	CASSLRTGTGSSNYGYTF	TGCGCCAGCAGCCTCCGGACCGGGACAGGGAGTAGTAACTATGGCTACACCTTC
TRBV5-1	TRBD2	TRBJ2-1	NA	CASSLDGGRGVDEQFF	TGCGCCAGCAGCTTGGATGGCGGGAGAGGTGTGGATGAGCAGTTCTTC
TRBV2	TRBD1	TRBJ2-1	NA	CASSLDRGVSFF	TGTGCCAGCAGTCTTGACAGGGGGGTCTCGTTCTTC